This T cell receptor beta chain was recovered during a study of cytomegalovirus exposure and HLA in healthy donors. Study-level information: The 120 validation repertoires, a later analysis reported, used the same platform as the 600 to 850 repertoires from the first cohort. Whole-study results and caveats: Subsequent analysis revealed that first-cohort TCR clusters tended to co-occur in the roughly 120 validation repertoires. A few CMV-associated chains proved CMV antigen-specific in vitro. It was about 180 TCR beta chains that were listed as cytomegalovirus-associated.

The assay was immunoSEQ multiplex PCR, and TCRdb's table has in-frame clones only and misses some. The table shows about 330,000 clones, with around 87% occurring only once. Points on this clone: Its antigen is as yet unknown.

From germline, CDR1 is SGHNT and CDR2 YYREEE (reference sequence). The CDR3 extends over 15 amino acids. Germline trimming cut 2 bases from V and 2 bases from J; bases unmatched to any gene: 5. The sequenced sample consisted of PBMCs. The genes are TRBV5-4 and TRBJ2-7; 9 nucleotides match TRBD1. This TCR was sampled from a woman aged 25 to 39 in good health and CMV-seropositive. DNA for the CDR3: TGTGCCAGCAGCTTAACAGGGGGCGTCGCCTACGAGCAGTACTTC. Residues: CASSLTGGVAYEQYF.